This T cell receptor (beta chain) stems from a study of blood T cells in healthy people across ages. Primers used in a second PCR of roughly 7 to 11 cycles were a sample-barcoded 5' primer and a J-beta primer mix. TCRdb processed the 5' RACE reads anew with MiXCR; each CDR3 protein has one entry. The sample holds over 1,500,000 distinct CDR3 sequences, around 48% seen once. In the case of this clonotype: Its antigen remains unknown.

Trimming cost V 5 bases and J 5 bases; bases outside gene matches: 2. The germline CDR1 and CDR2 sequences are MGHRA and YSYEKL. The CDR3 has 15 amino acids. Regarding the study as a whole: Researchers report that TCR beta diversity correlated strongly with naive T cell percentage.

The source of this sequence is a woman aged 35 to 49 in good health. The chain joins TRBV4-1 to TRBJ2-3, with 15 positions matching TRBD2. The sequenced material came from blood. Here the CDR3 DNA reads TGCGCCAGCAGCAAGGGACTAGCGGGGGGAGATACGCAGTATTTT. Its translation is CASSKGLAGGDTQYF.